This TCR beta chain was recorded in a study of T cell clonotyping in hematopoietic cell transplantation (dated by TCRdb to about 2021). For context, the study as a whole: A total of around 140 blood samples were collected in the study from 35 consecutive transplant recipients and their related donors. Recruitment of patients was conducted between September 2015 and 2017, and follow-up was continued until late 2020 or death. Overall results and qualifications from the work: Overlap with donor repertoires was found for only a small fraction of recipient repertoires, with over 95% found to appear de novo at the given depth. Recipient TCR diversity fell after transplant, with pathologically expanded clonotypes rising progressively from day 30 to day 180. The sample size was limited, and CD4 and CD8 repertoire contributions could not be separated because cells were not sorted. Broader TCR repertoire diversity after transplant was predicted by Inverse Simpson Index values from donors and from recipients before transplant.

According to the study, the label for this sample's time point signals: 100 days after allo-HCT. Blood samples were obtained from recipients approximately 28 days before transplant and at days 30, 100 and 180 after transplant. Nuclei Lysis Solution was used to extract genomic DNA from fresh or cryopreserved unfractionated peripheral blood mononuclear cells. The CDR3 measures 15 amino acids from cysteine to phenylalanine. Only CDR3 DNA remains: 45 bases, in frame from the first base. For this chain, trimming is 3 bases at the V end and 5 bases at the J end, and the number of junction bases without a gene match is 7. CDR1 is given as WNHNN and CDR2 as SYGVQD, both from the germline V gene (reference sequence). TCR beta CDR3 regions were amplified from genomic DNA with the immunoSEQ assay, a bias-controlled multiplex PCR using V- and J-specific primers. A second PCR step added a proprietary barcode and Illumina adapter sequences to the CDR3 amplicons. CDR3 libraries were sequenced on an Illumina MiSeq instrument. Turning to the authors' computational methods: Export and quality control were handled in immunoSEQ Analyzer 3.0, while downstream analyses relied on R Bioconductor and Immunarch. Only productive rearrangements within the normalized downsampled data set were used in the calculation of repertoire metrics. Clonotypes larger than 5 templates in the normalized cohort were defined as pathologically expanded. Repertoire diversity was measured with the Inverse Simpson Index. To capture all clonotypes, CMV-specificity analyses were performed on the non-normalized data set. The immuneACCESS repertoire file appears here via TCRdb, limited to in-frame rearrangements. These files lack a portion of the clones; in checked studies, under half of the deficit traces to unresolved V genes, and the cause of the others is not known. V, J and clone size are taken as reported in that table, and D and trimming were inferred from the DNA itself. Across this sample there are 8,400 or so clones, with under 70% seen only once. The top ten hold 20% to 25% of the sample.

On this clone itself: Its antigen has not been determined. One base away there is no much larger clone; base qualities are not given.

Specimen: peripheral blood mononuclear cells, collected 100 days after allogeneic stem cell transplant. This sequence was found in a male patient between 60 and 69 years old who had an allogeneic stem cell transplant from an unrelated donor, so the T cells may come from the graft donor. Some clones in this sample may be carry-over from other donors' samples. Recombination joined TRBV10-1 with TRBJ1-2; 9 bases in between match TRBD1. The CDR3 region has the sequence CASSDPRDREYGYTF. The DNA sequence reads TGCGCCAGCAGTGACCCCAGGGACAGGGAGTATGGCTACACCTTC.